This TCR beta chain was obtained from a study of tumor-infiltrating lymphocytes in oesophageal squamous cell carcinoma. Each CDR3 protein is one row after TCRdb ran MiXCR on the PCR reads. This sample yields around 20,000 distinct CDR3 sequences, of which roughly 42% are seen a single time; around 30% belongs to the top ten. The sequenced sample was esophageal tumor tissue. The TCR was taken from a male donor with esophageal squamous cell carcinoma.

CDR3 sequence (DNA): TGTGCCAGCAGTTACCGGACAAAAGAGACCCAGTACTTC. This translates into CASSYRTKETQYF. This sequence joins TRBV6-7 and TRBJ2-4, with D possibly TRBD1 on 5 matching bases. The end of the DNA aligns better with TRBJ2-5, so the J call may be wrong. TRBV6-7 is an open reading frame, and its role is uncertain. CDR3 length equals 13 residues.